This note documents a single T cell receptor (beta chain) sequence. These data come from a study of shared clonotypes between healthy human individuals. Whole-study context: For every donor, three CD4 naive, three CD4 memory, two CD8 naive and one CD8 memory plates were used.

The table came from immunoSEQ multiplex PCR; TCRdb's copy has only in-frame clones and leaves some out. The data contain some 2,000,000 clones, about 94% of them singletons. The clonotype originates from a man between 18 and 35 years old in good health. The sample was naive CD4+ T cells sorted from blood. The subset was: CD45RA+ positively selected.

The CDR3 DNA reads TGTGCCATATTAGGTAGCGGGAGCACAGATACGCAGTATTTT. Residues: CAILGSGSTDTQYF. The V call is TRBV10-3, the J call TRBJ2-3, with 7 bases fitting TRBD2. From germline, CDR1 is ENHRY and CDR2 SYGVKD. The CDR3 sequence is 14 residues long. V lost 9 bases, J lost 0 bases, and 6 bases stayed unmatched.